This T cell receptor (beta chain) was profiled in a study of shared T cell receptors in the human thymus. This CDR3 region has 15 residues. Germline V lookup: CDR1 MNHEY, CDR2 SMNVEV (reference sequence). V lost 6 bases and J 0 bases, leaving 12 bases between the germline ends. The method was immunoSEQ multiplex PCR; TCRdb's version includes in-frame clones alone and lacks a portion of them. The sample carries 630,000 or so clones, around 87% recorded once. The sample was also linked to a second study, of human thymus T cells. This second report adds: It looked as if thymic and blood repertoires used V and J genes in a biased way. Thymic repertoires of unrelated individuals were reported in related research to overlap highly.

The clonotype was recovered from a boy younger than two with a congenital heart defect. What was sequenced was thymocytes. The chain is built from TRBV27 and TRBJ1-3; TRBD1 is a possible D gene (6 bases). The CDR3 region is CASRTRTDSGNTIYF. The CDR3, as DNA: TGTGCCAGCAGAACCCGGACAGACTCTGGAAACACCATATATTTT.